The clone carrying this T cell receptor beta chain was detected many times. Arm-PCR of CDR3 regions and iRepertoire HTBI primers were used to build TCR beta libraries. TCRdb passed the multiplex PCR reads through MiXCR, listing each CDR3 protein once. The table has a few hundred thousand distinct CDR3 sequences, roughly 15% seen once. This record comes from a study of regulatory T cells in long-lasting Graves disease. Study-level information: Antithyroid drug exposure in newly diagnosed Graves' patients had lasted under 3 months.

This sample's time point: newly diagnosed GD, antithyroid drugs for less than 3 months. TCR sequences were obtained from RNA taken from PBMCs. Clinicians diagnosed Graves' disease using American Thyroid Association guidelines. These data also featured in a second study, about T cells in Graves' hyperthyroidism and ophthalmopathy. As that study records: Graves' hyperthyroidism was deemed stable absent ophthalmopathy progression within 18 months. Separating ophthalmopathy from stable hyperthyroidism was achieved by a 13 V-J model.

The sample here was peripheral blood mononuclear cells (PBMCs), taken at new diagnosis, from a patient treated with antithyroid drugs. This receptor was obtained from a woman between 18 and 29 years old with Graves disease.

This chain's CDR3 is CASSDPNTGELFF. The CDR3 region has the DNA TGTGCCAGCAGTGACCCTAACACCGGGGAGCTGTTTTTT. This rearrangement joins TRBV6-2 or TRBV6-3 to TRBJ2-2; D gene unclear. This CDR3 is 13 amino acids long. The germline gives CDR1 MNHEY, CDR2 SVGEGT. V lost 5 bases to trimming and J lost 2 bases, with 6 bases between them.